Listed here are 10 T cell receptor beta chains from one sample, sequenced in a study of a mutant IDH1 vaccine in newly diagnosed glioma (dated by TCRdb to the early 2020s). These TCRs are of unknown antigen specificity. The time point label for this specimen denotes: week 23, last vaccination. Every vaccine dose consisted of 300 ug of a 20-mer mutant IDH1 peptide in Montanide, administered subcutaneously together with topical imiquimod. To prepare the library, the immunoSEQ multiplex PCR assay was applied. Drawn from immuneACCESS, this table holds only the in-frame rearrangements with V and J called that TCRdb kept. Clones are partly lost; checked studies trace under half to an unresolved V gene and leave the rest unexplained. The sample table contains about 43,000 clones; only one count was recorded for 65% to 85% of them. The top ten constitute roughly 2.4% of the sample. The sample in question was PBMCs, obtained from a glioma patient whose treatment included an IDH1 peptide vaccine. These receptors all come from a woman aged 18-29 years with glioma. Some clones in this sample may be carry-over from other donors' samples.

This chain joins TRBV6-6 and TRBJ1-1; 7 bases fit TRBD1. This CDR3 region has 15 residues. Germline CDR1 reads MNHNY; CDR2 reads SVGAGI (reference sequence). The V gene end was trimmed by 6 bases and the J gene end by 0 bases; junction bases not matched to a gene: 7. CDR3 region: CASSPRTGLNTEAFF. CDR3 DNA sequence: TGTGCCAGCAGCCCACGGACAGGACTGAACACTGAAGCTTTCTTT.

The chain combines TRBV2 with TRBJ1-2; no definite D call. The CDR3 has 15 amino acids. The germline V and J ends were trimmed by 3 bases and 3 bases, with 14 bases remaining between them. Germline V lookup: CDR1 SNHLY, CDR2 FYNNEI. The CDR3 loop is CASSEDSRVDYGYTF. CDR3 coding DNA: TGTGCCAGCAGTGAGGACTCAAGGGTTGACTATGGCTACACCTTC.

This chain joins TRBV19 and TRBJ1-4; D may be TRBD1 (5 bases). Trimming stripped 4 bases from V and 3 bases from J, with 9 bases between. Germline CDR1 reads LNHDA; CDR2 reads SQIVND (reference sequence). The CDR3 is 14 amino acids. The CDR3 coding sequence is TGTGCCAGTAGTACAGGGCTAGCTAATGAAAAACTGTTTTTT. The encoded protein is CASSTGLANEKLFF.

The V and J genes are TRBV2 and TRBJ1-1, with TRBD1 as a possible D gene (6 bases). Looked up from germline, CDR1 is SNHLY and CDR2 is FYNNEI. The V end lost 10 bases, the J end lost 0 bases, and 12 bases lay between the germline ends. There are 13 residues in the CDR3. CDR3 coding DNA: TGTGCCAACCCCGGGACATTGAACACTGAAGCTTTCTTT. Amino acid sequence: CANPGTLNTEAFF.

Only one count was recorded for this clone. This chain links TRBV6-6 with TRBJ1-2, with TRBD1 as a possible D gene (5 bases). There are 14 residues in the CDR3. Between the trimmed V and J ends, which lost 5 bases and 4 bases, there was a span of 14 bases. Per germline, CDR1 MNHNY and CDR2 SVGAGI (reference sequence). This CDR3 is CASSLNRDGYGYTF. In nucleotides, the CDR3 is TGTGCCAGCAGTCTCAACCGGGACGGCTATGGCTACACCTTC.

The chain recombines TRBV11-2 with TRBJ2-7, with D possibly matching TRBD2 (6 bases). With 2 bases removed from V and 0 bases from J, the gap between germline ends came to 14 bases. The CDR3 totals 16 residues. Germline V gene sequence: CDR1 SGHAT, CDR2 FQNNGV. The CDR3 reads CASSLLGGTPSYEQYF. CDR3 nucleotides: TGTGCCAGCAGCTTATTAGGTGGGACTCCCTCCTACGAGCAGTACTTC. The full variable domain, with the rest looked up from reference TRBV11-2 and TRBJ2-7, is EAGVAQSPRYKIIEKRQSVAFWCNPISGHATLYWYQQILGQGPKLLIQFQNNGVVDDSQLPKDRFSAERLKGVDSTLKIQPAKLEDSAVYLCASSLLGGTPSYEQYFGPGTRLTVT.

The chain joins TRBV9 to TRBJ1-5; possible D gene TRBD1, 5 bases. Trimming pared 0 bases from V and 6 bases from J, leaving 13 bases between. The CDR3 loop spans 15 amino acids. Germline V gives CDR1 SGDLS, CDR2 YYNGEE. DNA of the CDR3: TGTGCCAGCAGCGTAGAGGGACGCGTGGTTCAGCCCCAGCATTTT. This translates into CASSVEGRVVQPQHF.

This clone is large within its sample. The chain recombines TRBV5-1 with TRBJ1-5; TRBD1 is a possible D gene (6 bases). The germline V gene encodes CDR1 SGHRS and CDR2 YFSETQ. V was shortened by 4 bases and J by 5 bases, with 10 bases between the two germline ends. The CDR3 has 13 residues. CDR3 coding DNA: TGCGCCAGCAGCCCCGAGGGGGATCAGCCCCAGCATTTT. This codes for CASSPEGDQPQHF. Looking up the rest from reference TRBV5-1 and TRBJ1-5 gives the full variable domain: KAGVTQTPRYLIKTRGQQVTLSCSPISGHRSVSWYQQTPGQGLQFLFEYFSETQRNKGNFPGRFSGRQFSNSRSEMNVSTLELGDSALYLCASSPEGDQPQHFGDGTRLSIL.

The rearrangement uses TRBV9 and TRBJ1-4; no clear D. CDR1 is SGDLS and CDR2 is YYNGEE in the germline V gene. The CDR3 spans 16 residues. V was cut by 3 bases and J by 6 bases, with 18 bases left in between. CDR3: CASSANPGYRYEKLFF. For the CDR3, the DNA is TGTGCCAGCAGCGCTAATCCGGGGTATAGGTATGAAAAACTGTTTTTT.

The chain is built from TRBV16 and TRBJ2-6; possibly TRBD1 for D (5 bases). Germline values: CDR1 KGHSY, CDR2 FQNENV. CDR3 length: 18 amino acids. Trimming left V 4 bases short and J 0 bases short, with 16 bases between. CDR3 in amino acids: CASSPHRGTLSGANVLTF. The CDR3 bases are TGTGCCAGCAGCCCCCATAGGGGAACCCTCTCTGGGGCCAACGTCCTGACTTTC.